The subject of this entry is one TCR beta chain. The antigen remains undetermined. The CDR3 runs 16 residues. The J segment lost 0 bases and the V segment lost 5 bases, leaving 7 bases of the junction unmatched. Germline V lookup: CDR1 SEHNR, CDR2 FQNEAQ (reference sequence). The table came from immunoSEQ multiplex PCR; TCRdb's copy has only in-frame clones and leaves some out. The table shows about 300,000 clones, with around 76% occurring only once. This sample is drawn from a study of cytotoxic CD8 clonotypes in ibrutinib-treated CLL. Frozen-stored PBMCs produced 1.5 to 2.5 micrograms of genomic DNA for TCR beta libraries. Notes on the study in general: Sustained-remission and progressing patients' sampling times differed. Higher circulating CD8+ T-cell counts strongly accompanied higher baseline clonality, above age-matched healthy donors.

The input for sequencing was PBMCs, taken at disease progression, from a patient treated with ibrutinib. J is TRBJ1-2 and V is TRBV7-9, with TRBD1 matching over 9 bases. The sequence derives from a human donor with chronic lymphocytic leukemia. CDR3 coding DNA: TGTGCCAGCAGCCCACCCGGGACAGGGACTAACTATGGCTACACCTTC. Translated, it gives CASSPPGTGTNYGYTF.